This entry lists 23 T cell receptor beta chains sequenced from one sample in a study of identical twins. In TCRdb, the 5' RACE reads were re-called with MiXCR into one record per CDR3 protein. The sample consists of approximately 500,000 distinct CDR3 sequences, approximately 25% of them appearing once. A further study also used this sample, focusing on T cells expressing NK-cell markers.

Sequencing was performed on CD4+ T cells sorted from blood. The source of these receptors is a woman between 18 and 30 years old in good health.

The chain couples TRBV2 to TRBJ2-1, with a tentative D call TRBD1 (5 bases). The CDR3 is 13 amino acids. The germline gives CDR1 SNHLY, CDR2 FYNNEI. V was pared by 7 bases and J by 8 bases, with 15 bases between. CDR3 region: CASTWGEWDEQFF. CDR3 coding DNA: TGTGCCAGCACATGGGGCGAATGGGATGAGCAGTTCTTC.

This clonotype has at least ten counts. This sequence joins TRBV20-1 and TRBJ2-7; D might be TRBD2 (6 bases). CDR1 is DFQATT, CDR2 SNEGSKA, per germline (reference sequence). CDR3 length: 14 amino acids. V shed 2 bases and J shed 5 bases, with 16 bases lying between them. CDR3 sequence (DNA): TGCAGTGCTAGACGACCGGGAGTAGGGGACGAGCAGTACTTC. Amino acids: CSARRPGVGDEQYF.

The chain couples TRBV29-1 to TRBJ1-1; D possibly corresponds to TRBD1 (5 bases). V lost 3 bases and J lost 0, with 14 bases in between. This CDR3 comprises 15 residues. From germline, CDR1 is SQVTM and CDR2 ANQGSEA. CDR3 amino acids: CSVDFKGLMNTEAFF. In nucleotides, the CDR3 is TGCAGCGTTGACTTCAAGGGGCTGATGAACACTGAAGCTTTCTTT.

This clonotype was detected a few times. The rearrangement joins TRBV12-3 or TRBV12-4 to TRBJ2-5; D uncertain. This CDR3 comprises 17 residues. V was pared by 3 bases and J by 4 bases, with 21 bases between. CDR3 DNA: TGTGCCAGCAGTTTCGTCGAACCGAGAGGAATGGGAGAGACCCAGTACTTC. This codes for CASSFVEPRGMGETQYF.

The chain carries TRBV10-3 and TRBJ2-2; 8 bases are shared with TRBD1. Germline lookup yields CDR1 ENHRY and CDR2 SYGVKD. The V segment lost 7 bases and the J segment 5 bases; nucleotides outside the gene matches: 9. The CDR3 has 15 residues. The CDR3 spells CAIKLDRGRTGELFF. Written as DNA, the CDR3 is TGTGCCATCAAACTCGACAGGGGAAGAACCGGGGAGCTGTTTTTT.

This clonotype was counted a few times. This chain joins TRBV10-1 and TRBJ2-1, with TRBD1 identical over 7 bases. Germline CDR1 is WNHNN and CDR2 is SYGVQD (reference sequence). The CDR3 is 14 amino acids. V shed 2 bases and J 4 bases; nucleotides not matched to a gene: 2. CDR3 bases: TGCGCCAGCAGTGAGGGGGGACAGTACAATGAGCAGTTCTTC. Its translation: CASSEGGQYNEQFF.

This clonotype was observed a handful of times. V and J are TRBV4-1 and TRBJ1-2; 7 positions match TRBD1. The CDR3 sequence is 15 residues long. Unmatched junction bases numbered 8, after V lost 3 bases and J lost 4 bases. Looked up from germline, CDR1 is MGHRA and CDR2 is YSYEKL. As DNA, the CDR3 is TGCGCCAGCAGCCATGGAGGGGGCAGCTCCTATGGCTACACCTTC. Translating it yields CASSHGGGSSYGYTF.

The chain has TRBV10-3 and TRBJ2-1; no firm D call. Germline CDR1 and CDR2: ENHRY and SYGVKD. The V end was cut by 5 bases, the J end by 10 bases, with 12 bases between. The CDR3 has 12 residues. The CDR3 spells CAISLGASEQFF. DNA for the CDR3: TGTGCCATCAGTCTTGGAGCAAGCGAGCAGTTCTTC.

The rearrangement uses TRBV29-1 and TRBJ2-7; D remains unclear. The V end lost 4 bases, the J end lost 2 bases, and 12 bases lay between the germline ends. In germline, CDR1 is SQVTM, CDR2 ANQGSEA. The CDR3 runs 13 residues. Here the CDR3 reads CSVGAKATYEQYF. DNA for the CDR3: TGCAGCGTTGGCGCAAAGGCCACCTACGAGCAGTACTTC.

The table lists this clonotype with a few counts. The chain employs TRBV11-2 and TRBJ1-2, with D uncertain. The CDR3 totals 13 residues. V was shortened by 2 bases and J by 2 bases, with 6 bases between the two germline ends. Germline assignment: CDR1 SGHAT and CDR2 FQNNGV. CDR3 DNA sequence: TGTGCCAGCAGCTTATACTCAAACTATGGCTACACCTTC. It is translated as CASSLYSNYGYTF.

This sequence joins TRBV20-1 and TRBJ2-1, with D possibly TRBD1 on 5 matching bases. CDR1 is DFQATT, CDR2 SNEGSKA, per germline (reference sequence). This CDR3 region has 12 residues. Deletions cut 4 bases from V and 4 bases from J, with 8 bases between. The CDR3 protein is CSAKHRYNEQFF. CDR3 sequence (DNA): TGCAGTGCTAAACACAGGTACAATGAGCAGTTCTTC.

This clonotype was found a few times. The V and J genes are TRBV6-5 and TRBJ2-4; 11 bases fit TRBD2. The CDR3 length is 19 residues. With V trimmed by 4 bases and J by 9 bases, 20 bases remained unmatched. Germline assignment: CDR1 MNHEY and CDR2 SVGAGI. CDR3 bases: TGTGCCAGCAGTTCCCCTAGCGGGAGGCCCCCAGTTCCCTTAGGCATTCAGTACTTC. This translates into CASSSPSGRPPVPLGIQYF.

V and J are TRBV20-1 and TRBJ2-2; D is perhaps TRBD2 (5 bases). The CDR3 loop spans 15 amino acids. Germline-derived CDR1 and CDR2 are DFQATT and SNEGSKA (reference sequence). The V gene lost 2 bases and the J gene lost 3 bases, with 13 bases spanning the gap. CDR3 in amino acids: CSARRRLADTGELFF. Written as DNA, the CDR3 is TGCAGTGCTAGACGGAGGCTAGCCGACACCGGGGAGCTGTTTTTT.

V is TRBV18 and J is TRBJ2-7; TRBD1 might be the D (5 bases). V was trimmed by 0 bases and J by 4 bases, leaving 10 bases between them. The germline gives CDR1 KGHSH, CDR2 LQKENI. The CDR3 has 14 amino acids. The CDR3 loop reads CASSPPRDRYEQYF. For the CDR3, the DNA is TGTGCCAGCTCACCACCCAGGGATAGGTACGAGCAGTACTTC. The variable domain in full, completed from reference TRBV18 and TRBJ2-7, reads NAGVMQNPRHLVRRRGQEARLRCSPMKGHSHVYWYRQLPEEGLKFMVYLQKENIIDESGMPKERFSAEFPKEGPSILRIQQVVRGDSAAYFCASSPPRDRYEQYFGPGTRLTVT.

CDR3 amino acids: CASRDRRVSYEQYF. The CDR3 nucleotides read TGTGCCAGCAGGGACAGAAGGGTATCGTACGAGCAGTACTTC. The genes are TRBV6-2 or TRBV6-3 and TRBJ2-7; perhaps TRBD1 as D (6 bases). Trimming left V 6 bases short and J 4 bases short, with 16 bases between. CDR3 length equals 14 residues. Germline lookup yields CDR1 MNHEY and CDR2 SVGEGT.

This clonotype has a count of ten or more. The chain combines TRBV12-3 or TRBV12-4 with TRBJ2-5, with 8 bases fitting TRBD1. The CDR3 is 14 residues long. V dropped 5 bases and J dropped 1; count of bases not matched to a gene: 3. CDR3 nucleotides: TGTGCCAGCAGTCCGACAGGGGCCCAAGAGACCCAGTACTTC. Protein product: CASSPTGAQETQYF.

This clonotype has just a few counts. V usage is TRBV29-1 and J usage is TRBJ2-3, with 8 bases that match TRBD1. The junction had 10 bases not matched to a gene; V was cut back by 7 bases and J by 1 base. Germline V CDR1 and CDR2: SQVTM, ANQGSEA. The CDR3 extends over 15 amino acids. The CDR3 coding sequence is TGCAGCGGTCACCGACAGGGGATGGGCACAGATACGCAGTATTTT. Amino acids: CSGHRQGMGTDTQYF.

To note about this clonotype: An end of the junction does not agree with germline; a read error may underlie this. V is TRBV6-5 and J is TRBJ2-3, with TRBD2 matching over 8 bases. CDR1 is MNHEY, CDR2 SVGAGI, per germline. The CDR3 has 16 amino acids. The CDR3 sequence is CASSYSPSGSTYTQYF. DNA of the CDR3: TGTGCCAGCAGTTACTCCCCAAGCGGGAGCACATATACGCAGTATTTT.

The chain recombines TRBV5-1 with TRBJ1-4, with a weak D call TRBD1 (5 bases). V dropped 4 bases and J dropped 14 bases, with 21 bases sitting between them. Per the germline V gene, CDR1 is SGHRS and CDR2 is YFSETQ. The CDR3 sequence is 14 residues long. CDR3 bases: TGCGCCAGCAGCGCATCCGGGGCGCATCCCATCCTGTTTTTT. Translating gives CASSASGAHPILFF.

This clonotype was detected a few times. The chain combines TRBV12-3 or TRBV12-4 with TRBJ2-7; D may be TRBD2 (6 bases). Trimming shortened V by 5 bases and J by 4 bases, and 15 bases separated the two germline ends. The CDR3 has 14 residues. For the CDR3, the DNA is TGTGCCAGCAGTATCCGCGGGACGGAATACGAGCAGTACTTC. Translating gives CASSIRGTEYEQYF.

This clonotype has a handful of counts. The chain uses TRBV5-5 and TRBJ2-1; TRBD1 is a possible D gene (5 bases). From germline, CDR1 is SGHKS and CDR2 YYEKEE (reference sequence). The CDR3 consists of 13 residues. V dropped 1 base and J dropped 10 bases, with 12 bases sitting between them. The CDR3 DNA follows: TGTGCCAGCAGCTTGCAGGGCCTAAGAGAGCAGTTCTTC. This translates into CASSLQGLREQFF.

This clonotype showed up just a few times. The J gene is TRBJ1-2, the V gene TRBV2, with D unclear. The V gene's germline CDR1 is SNHLY and CDR2 FYNNEI. This CDR3 comprises 14 residues. Trimming cost V 2 bases and J 8 bases, with 15 bases left between them. The CDR3, as DNA: TGTGCCAGCAGTGAATCATCGTCCATCGTAGGCTACACCTTC. Translated, it gives CASSESSSIVGYTF.

A few counts support this clonotype. J is TRBJ1-2 and V is TRBV27; 9 bases map to TRBD1. The V gene end was trimmed by 8 bases and the J gene end by 8 bases; junction bases not matched to a gene: 12. The CDR3 totals 14 residues. Germline values: CDR1 MNHEY, CDR2 SMNVEV (reference sequence). The CDR3 is CASRTGTGYGGYTF. DNA for the CDR3: TGTGCCAGCCGAACCGGGACAGGGTATGGAGGCTACACCTTC.